This TCR beta chain was obtained from a study of blood T cell repertoires in COVID-19. Study in general: There were acute and convalescent COVID-19 samples, and they came from the United States, Italy and Spain. Sample material is recorded as cDNA or gDNA derived from T cells, B-cell-depleted T cells, or PBMCs.

TCRdb's copy holds only in-frame clones and misses some; the assay was immunoSEQ multiplex PCR. The table shows tens of thousands of clones, with roughly 89% occurring only once. CDR3 size: 14 residues. V lost 4 bases to trimming and J lost 3 bases, with 13 bases between them. The V gene's germline CDR1 is KGHSH and CDR2 LQKENI. The TCR originated in a human donor in a cohort sampled during active COVID-19. The gene calls are TRBV18 and TRBJ2-7; perhaps TRBD2 as D (6 bases). Sequencing input: peripheral blood. Here the CDR3 reads CASSLRDSLYEQYF. CDR3 coding DNA: TGTGCCAGCTCACTACGGGACTCCCTCTACGAGCAGTACTTC.